A single T cell receptor (beta chain) is shown here with its context. The antigen it recognizes is unknown. No base qualities exist here, and no much larger clone lies one base off it. This sample is drawn from a study of radiotherapy plus CTLA-4 blockade in lung cancer (dated 2018 in TCRdb). Concerning the study at large: Among the enrolled patients, approximately 18% had an objective response, and 25% to 35% reached disease control.

The study tested focal radiation therapy combined with CTLA-4 blockade (ipilimumab) in patients with chemo-refractory metastatic non-small-cell lung cancer. The research as a whole found: Increased serum interferon-beta after radiation, together with early dynamic changes in blood T cell clones, were reported to be the strongest predictors of response. After treatment with radiotherapy and ipilimumab, TCR clones that came from tumors expanded in the peripheral blood.

Library prep was done by the immunoSEQ multiplex PCR assay. This immuneACCESS table, as held by TCRdb, lists in-frame sequences with V and J called but not all clones. Of the missing ones, under half trace to an unresolved V gene in checked studies; the others have no known cause. Across this sample there are 110,000 or so clones, with approximately 80% seen only once. Together, the top ten hold about 5.2% of the sample. According to the germline V gene, CDR1 reads ENHRY and CDR2 reads SYGVKD. A distance of 17 bases separates the germline ends of V and J, which lose 6 bases and 3 bases respectively. The CDR3 numbers 15 residues from cysteine through phenylalanine. Just the 45-base CDR3 DNA is kept, in frame starting at base 1.

The sequence is built from TRBV10-3 and TRBJ1-1, with no confident D gene call. Source: peripheral blood, taken from a patient treated with radiotherapy plus ipilimumab. This sequence was found in a human donor with non-small cell lung cancer who had a partial response to radiotherapy plus ipilimumab. The CDR3 reads CAIRDVLDTHTEAFF. Here is the DNA: TGTGCCATCAGAGATGTTTTAGACACTCACACTGAAGCTTTCTTT.